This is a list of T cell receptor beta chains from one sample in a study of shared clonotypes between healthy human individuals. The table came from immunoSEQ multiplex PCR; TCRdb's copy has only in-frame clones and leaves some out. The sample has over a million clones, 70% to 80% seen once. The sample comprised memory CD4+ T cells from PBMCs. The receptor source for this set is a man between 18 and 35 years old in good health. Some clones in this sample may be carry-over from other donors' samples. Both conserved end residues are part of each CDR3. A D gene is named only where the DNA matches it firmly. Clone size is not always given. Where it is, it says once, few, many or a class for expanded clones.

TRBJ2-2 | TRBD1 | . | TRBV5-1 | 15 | CASSLQGTHTGELFF | TGCGCCAGCAGCTTACAGGGGACCCACACCGGGGAGCTGTTTTTT
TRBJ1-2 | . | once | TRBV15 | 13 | CATSRGLQDGYTF | TGTGCCACCAGCAGAGGGTTGCAGGATGGCTACACCTTC
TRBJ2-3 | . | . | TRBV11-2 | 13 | CASSLQQVDTQYF | TGTGCCAGCAGCTTACAGCAAGTGGATACGCAGTATTTT
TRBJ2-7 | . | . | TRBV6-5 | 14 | CASSYKPDPYEQYF | TGTGCCAGCAGTTACAAACCGGACCCCTACGAGCAGTACTTC
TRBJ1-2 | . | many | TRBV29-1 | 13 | CSAAKGSGYGYTF | TGCAGCGCGGCAAAGGGTTCGGGGTATGGCTACACCTTC
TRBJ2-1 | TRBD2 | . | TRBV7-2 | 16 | CASSNKAGGTYNEQFF | TGTGCCAGCAGCAACAAGGCGGGAGGAACTTACAATGAGCAGTTCTTC
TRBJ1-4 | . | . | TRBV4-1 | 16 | CASSQEWGRPQEKLFF | TGCGCCAGCAGCCAAGAATGGGGTCGCCCCCAGGAAAAACTGTTTTTT
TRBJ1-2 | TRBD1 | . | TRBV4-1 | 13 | CASSHLRGYGYTF | TGCGCCAGCAGCCACCTCAGGGGGTATGGCTACACCTTC
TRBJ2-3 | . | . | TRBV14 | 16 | CASSQDSPSGTDTQYF | TGTGCCAGCAGCCAAGATTCACCTAGCGGCACAGATACGCAGTATTTT
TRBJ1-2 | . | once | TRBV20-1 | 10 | CSAADYGYTF | TGCAGTGCAGCTGACTATGGCTACACCTTC
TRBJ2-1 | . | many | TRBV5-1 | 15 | CASRKPGAYYNEQFF | TGCGCCAGCAGGAAGCCGGGAGCATACTACAATGAGCAGTTCTTC
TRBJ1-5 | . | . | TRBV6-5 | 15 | CASSYSFMGNQPQHF | TGTGCCAGCAGTTACTCTTTCATGGGCAATCAGCCCCAGCATTTT
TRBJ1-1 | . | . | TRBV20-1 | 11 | CSARAGGEAFF | TGCAGTGCTAGGGCCGGAGGGGAAGCTTTCTTT
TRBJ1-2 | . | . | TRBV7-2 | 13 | CASRNRVTLGYTF | TGTGCCAGCAGAAACAGGGTAACGCTTGGCTACACCTTC
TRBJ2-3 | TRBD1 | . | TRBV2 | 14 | CAGQTGMGTDTQYF | TGTGCCGGTCAGACAGGGATGGGGACAGATACGCAGTATTTT
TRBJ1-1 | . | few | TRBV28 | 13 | CASTITGTTEAFF | TGTGCCAGCACCATTACAGGGACCACTGAAGCTTTCTTT
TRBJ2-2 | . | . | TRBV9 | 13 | CASSVQPIGELFF | TGTGCCAGCAGCGTCCAGCCTATCGGGGAGCTGTTTTTT